A selection of T cell receptor beta chains follows, all from one sample in a study of CD8 T cells in ankylosing spondylitis. TCRdb re-called the 5' RACE reads through MiXCR, storing one row per CDR3 protein. The data contain fewer than 400,000 distinct CDR3 sequences, 6.5% to 10% of them seen just once; the ten biggest clones take up roughly 15%. Sequenced: blood, either unsorted or a sorted T cell fraction (not recorded which). All receptors derive from a male donor with ankylosing spondylitis. CDR3s include the opening cysteine and the closing phenylalanine or tryptophan. Fields, in order: V gene, J gene, CDR3 protein.

TRBV29-1	TRBJ2-3	CSVEDRPDTQYF
TRBV19	TRBJ1-2	CASSIVVGNRGVYGYTF
TRBV28	TRBJ2-4	CASRSSGTGTKNIQYF
TRBV7-8	TRBJ2-3	CASSLDWSQLVLWTQYF
TRBV28	TRBJ2-1	CASSSLDQTGYDEQFF
TRBV5-1	TRBJ2-2	CASSFRDSPTGELFF
TRBV28	TRBJ2-2	CASSAGTPNTGELFF
TRBV10-3	TRBJ2-2	CAISESADNTGEMFF
TRBV5-1	TRBJ1-2	CASSPGMTGYTF
TRBV27	TRBJ2-1	CASRGVRTSGIEQFF
TRBV15	TRBJ2-1	CATSSGRAFNEQFF
TRBV2	TRBJ2-1	CASSETSGNYNEQFF
TRBV6-5	TRBJ2-2	CASSLSSGRNWGGELFF
TRBV4-2	TRBJ2-5	CASSQGSGTQETQYF
TRBV2	TRBJ2-1	CASRSQGAEQFF
TRBV7-9	TRBJ1-1	CASTFTGTEAFF
TRBV15	TRBJ1-4	CATSRGEYEKLFF
TRBV6-2/TRBV6-3	TRBJ1-5	CASRSLGPGERPQHF
TRBV10-3	TRBJ2-2	CAIRLDVNTGELFF
TRBV5-5	TRBJ2-2	CASSSSPGQGGGELFF
TRBV5-1	TRBJ2-5	CASRGAQETQYF
TRBV29-1	TRBJ2-5	CSVQMGTDQETQYF
TRBV6-4	TRBJ1-5	CASSDPRKGTSDRLNSNQPQHF
TRBV13	TRBJ2-7	CASGGQHVPGYEQYF
TRBV30	TRBJ1-2	CAWSVLSYGYTF
TRBV12-3/TRBV12-4	TRBJ2-1	CASSLSGSRYNEQFF
TRBV20-1	TRBJ2-7	CSASRQGSAYEQYF
TRBV11-1	TRBJ2-3	CASSLVGNSDTDTQYF
TRBV12-3/TRBV12-4	TRBJ1-2	CASTPGLGYTF
TRBV12-3/TRBV12-4	TRBJ2-1	CASSLREGLADLFSYNEQFF
TRBV28	TRBJ2-1	CAIAGLADYNEQFF
TRBV12-3/TRBV12-4	TRBJ1-2	CASSRSQGNYGYTF
TRBV5-1	TRBJ2-3	CASSLAVPNTDTQYF
TRBV12-3/TRBV12-4	TRBJ1-6	CASSPTSYNSPLHF
TRBV15	TRBJ2-1	CATSRAYSYNEQFF
TRBV18	TRBJ2-7	CASSPTSGQGEQYF
TRBV6-5	TRBJ2-2	CASSYSASGMTTGELFF
TRBV4-3	TRBJ1-1	CASSQDRYTEAFF
TRBV29-1	TRBJ2-2	CSVQTGGGFGELFF
TRBV5-1	TRBJ1-1	CASSPYSTGSGVNTEAFF
TRBV27	TRBJ2-7	CASSFSGLLNEQYF
TRBV5-1	TRBJ2-2	CASSFWTGTDTGELFF
TRBV5-5	TRBJ2-7	CASSLGLAGWAQYF
TRBV27	TRBJ1-3	CASRLEDRDSGNTIYF
TRBV7-9	TRBJ2-1	CASSPPPRLAARNEQFF
TRBV11-1	TRBJ2-3	CASSPRGLAGPLGTDTQYF
TRBV7-9	TRBJ1-1	CASSRVEGTEAFF
TRBV28	TRBJ2-1	CASSPGLAGGLGQFF
TRBV12-3/TRBV12-4	TRBJ2-1	CASSLRRHEQFF
TRBV25-1	TRBJ2-1	CASSGPLTSWNEQFF
TRBV30	TRBJ2-4	CAWSPTGGLAKNIQYF
TRBV14	TRBJ2-7	CASRPTGVSYEQYF
TRBV12-3/TRBV12-4	TRBJ1-3	CASSPESSGNTIYF